This T cell receptor (beta chain) comes out of a study of OX40 agonist ivuxolimab in advanced cancers. Data came from immunoSEQ multiplex PCR; TCRdb stores just in-frame clones and leaves some out. The repertoire holds about 48,000 clones, with around 85% as singletons. V lost 1 base and J lost 2, with 12 bases in between. This CDR3 contains 15 residues. Germline-derived CDR1 and CDR2 are MNHNS and SASEGT. The TCR was taken from an adult with an advanced solid tumor such as melanoma, head and neck, liver or kidney cancer. The V and J genes are TRBV6-1 and TRBJ2-7; D perhaps matches TRBD2 (6 bases). The input for sequencing was CD4+ or CD8+ T cells sorted from blood, taken in a trial of the OX40 agonist ivuxolimab. The DNA of the CDR3 is TGTGCCAGCAGTGAAGGGAATAGCGGTACCTACGAGCAGTACTTC. As protein: CASSEGNSGTYEQYF.